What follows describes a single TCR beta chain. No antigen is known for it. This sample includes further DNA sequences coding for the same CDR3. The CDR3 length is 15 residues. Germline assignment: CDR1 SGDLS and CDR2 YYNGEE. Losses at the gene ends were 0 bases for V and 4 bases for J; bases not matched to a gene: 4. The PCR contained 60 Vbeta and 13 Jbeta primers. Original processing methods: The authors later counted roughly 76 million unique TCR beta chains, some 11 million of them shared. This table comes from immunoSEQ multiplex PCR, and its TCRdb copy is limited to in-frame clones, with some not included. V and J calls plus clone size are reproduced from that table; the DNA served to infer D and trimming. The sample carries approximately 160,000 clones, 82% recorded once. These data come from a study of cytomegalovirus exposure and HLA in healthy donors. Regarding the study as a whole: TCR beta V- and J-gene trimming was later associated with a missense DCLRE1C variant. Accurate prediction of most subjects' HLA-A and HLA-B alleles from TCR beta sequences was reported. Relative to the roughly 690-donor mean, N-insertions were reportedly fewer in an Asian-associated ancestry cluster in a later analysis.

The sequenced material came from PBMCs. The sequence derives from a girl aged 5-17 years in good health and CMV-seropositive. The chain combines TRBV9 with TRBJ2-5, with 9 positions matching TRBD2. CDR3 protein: CASSVDSGRGETQYF. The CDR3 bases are TGTGCCAGCAGCGTAGATAGCGGGAGAGGAGAGACCCAGTACTTC.